This T cell receptor (beta chain) was recorded in a study of blood T cell repertoires in COVID-19. For the study at large: T cells, B-cell-depleted T cells, or PBMCs provided the cDNA or gDNA that served as material.

Data came from immunoSEQ multiplex PCR; TCRdb stores just in-frame clones and leaves some out. Altogether around 270,000 clones are present, 80% to 85% being singletons, with the ten largest covering under 5%. This clone was recorded only once. V gave up 6 bases and J gave up 2 bases; unmatched junction bases: 5. Germline V gene lookup returns CDR1 MDHEN and CDR2 SYDVKM. This CDR3 region has 15 residues. The sequencing sample was made of peripheral blood. V and J are TRBV28 and TRBJ2-7, with TRBD2 identical over 12 bases. The sequence came from a man aged 60-69 years with acute or convalescent COVID-19. This chain's CDR3 is CASSQTSGSPYEQYF. For the CDR3, the DNA is TGTGCCAGCAGCCAGACTAGCGGGAGTCCCTACGAGCAGTACTTC.